Following are 4 T cell receptor beta chains from one sample sequenced in a study of shared clonotypes between healthy human individuals. The method was immunoSEQ multiplex PCR; TCRdb's version includes in-frame clones alone and lacks a portion of them. In the table there are roughly 1,500,000 clones, roughly 98.5% of which are singletons. The specimen was naive CD4+ T cells sorted from blood. Subset defined: CD45RA+ positively selected. All receptors derive from a man younger than 40 in good health.

V usage is TRBV7-2 and J usage is TRBJ2-7; D might be TRBD2 (6 bases). Trimming cost V 0 bases and J 5 bases, with 17 bases left between them. This CDR3 is built from 16 residues. The germline gives CDR1 SGHTA, CDR2 FQGNSA. CDR3 DNA: TGTGCCAGCAGCTTAGCGCTCTTGCGGGACGTTGACGAGCAGTACTTC. Protein: CASSLALLRDVDEQYF. The complete variable domain, with remaining parts taken from reference TRBV7-2 and TRBJ2-7, reads GAGVSQSPSNKVTEKGKDVELRCDPISGHTALYWYRQSLGQGLEFLIYFQGNSAPDKSGLPSDRFSAERTGGSVSTLTIQRTQQEDSAVYLCASSLALLRDVDEQYFGPGTRLTVT.

As to this clone: The sample has other DNA sequences that encode this CDR3 too. The chain links TRBV5-1 to TRBJ2-2, with 7 nucleotides matching TRBD2. The CDR3 totals 14 residues. The V gene end was trimmed by 1 base and the J gene end by 4 bases; junction bases not matched to a gene: 1. Per the germline V gene, CDR1 is SGHRS and CDR2 is YFSETQ. CDR3 bases: TGCGCCAGCAGCTTGTCGGGAGGCACCGGGGAGCTGTTTTTT. Translating it yields CASSLSGGTGELFF.

This sequence joins TRBV28 and TRBJ2-7; 7 nucleotides agree with TRBD1. The ends lost 6 bases at V and 3 bases at J; junction bases unmatched: 11. Germline assignment: CDR1 MDHEN and CDR2 SYDVKM. The CDR3 loop spans 15 amino acids. In DNA form, the CDR3 reads TGTGCCAGCAGAATCTACAGGGGATCGAGCTACGAGCAGTACTTC. Protein: CASRIYRGSSYEQYF.

The V and J genes are TRBV9 and TRBJ2-7, with D possibly being TRBD2 (6 bases). With 2 bases removed from V and 5 bases from J, the gap between germline ends came to 11 bases. The germline gives CDR1 SGDLS, CDR2 YYNGEE. This CDR3 region has 13 residues. CDR3 in DNA: TGTGCCAGCAGCGTTTCGGGACTCGACGAGCAGTACTTC. Translated: CASSVSGLDEQYF.